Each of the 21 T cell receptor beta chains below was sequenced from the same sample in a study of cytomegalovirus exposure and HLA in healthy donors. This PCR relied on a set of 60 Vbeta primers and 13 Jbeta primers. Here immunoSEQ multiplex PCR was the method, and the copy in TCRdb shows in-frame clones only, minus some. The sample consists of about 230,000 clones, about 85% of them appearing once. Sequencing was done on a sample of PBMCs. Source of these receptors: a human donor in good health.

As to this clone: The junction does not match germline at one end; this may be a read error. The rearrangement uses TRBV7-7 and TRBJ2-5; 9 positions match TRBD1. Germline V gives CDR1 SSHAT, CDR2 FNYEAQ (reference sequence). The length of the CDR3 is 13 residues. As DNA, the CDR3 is TGTGCTAGCAGCCGGGACAGGGCAGAGACCCAGTACTTC. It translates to CASSRDRAETQYF.

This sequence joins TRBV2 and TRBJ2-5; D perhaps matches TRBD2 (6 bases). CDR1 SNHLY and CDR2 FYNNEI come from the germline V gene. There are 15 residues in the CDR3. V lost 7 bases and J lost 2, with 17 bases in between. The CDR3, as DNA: TGTGCCAGCATGGGCCAGGGACTTGAACAAGAGACCCAGTACTTC. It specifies CASMGQGLEQETQYF.

Here the CDR3 DNA reads TGTGCCAGCAGTATAGGGGTCCGGGAAAAACTGTTTTTT. The encoded protein is CASSIGVREKLFF. V is TRBV27 and J is TRBJ1-4; D perhaps matches TRBD1 (5 bases). There are 13 residues in the CDR3. Germline CDR1 and CDR2: MNHEY and SMNVEV (reference sequence). V lost 5 bases, J lost 8 bases, and 12 bases lay in between.

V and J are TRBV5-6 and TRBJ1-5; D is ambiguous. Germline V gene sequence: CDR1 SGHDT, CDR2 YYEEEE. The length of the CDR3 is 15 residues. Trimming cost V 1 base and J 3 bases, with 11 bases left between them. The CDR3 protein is CASSLPGWVNQPQHF. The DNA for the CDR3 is TGTGCCAGCAGCTTGCCGGGTTGGGTCAATCAGCCCCAGCATTTT. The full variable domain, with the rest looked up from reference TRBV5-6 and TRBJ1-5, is DAGVTQSPTHLIKTRGQQVTLRCSPKSGHDTVSWYQQALGQGPQFIFQYYEEEERQRGNFPDRFSGHQFPNYSSELNVNALLLGDSALYLCASSLPGWVNQPQHFGDGTRLSIL.

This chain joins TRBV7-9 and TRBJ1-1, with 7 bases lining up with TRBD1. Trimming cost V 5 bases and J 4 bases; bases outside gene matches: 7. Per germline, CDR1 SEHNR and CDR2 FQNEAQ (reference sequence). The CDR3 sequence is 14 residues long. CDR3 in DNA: TGTGCCAGCAGCGCTACAGGGGTGATCACTGAAGCTTTCTTT. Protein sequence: CASSATGVITEAFF.

The CDR3 region is CASSLDPGNYEQYF. CDR3 DNA: TGTGCCAGCAGTCTTGACCCGGGGAACTACGAGCAGTACTTC. The chain combines TRBV6-6 with TRBJ2-7, with D possibly matching TRBD2 (5 bases). The CDR3 is made up of 14 amino acids. CDR1 is MNHNY and CDR2 is SVGAGI in the germline V gene (reference sequence). Deletions cut 5 bases from V and 3 bases from J, with 14 bases between.

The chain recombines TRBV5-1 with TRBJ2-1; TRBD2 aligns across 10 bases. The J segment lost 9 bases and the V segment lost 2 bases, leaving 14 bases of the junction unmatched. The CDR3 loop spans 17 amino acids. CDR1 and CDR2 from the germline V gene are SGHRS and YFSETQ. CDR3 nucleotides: TGCGCCAGCAGCTTCGTGTTGGGACTAGCGTTAGGGGGTGAGCAGTTCTTC. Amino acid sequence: CASSFVLGLALGGEQFF.

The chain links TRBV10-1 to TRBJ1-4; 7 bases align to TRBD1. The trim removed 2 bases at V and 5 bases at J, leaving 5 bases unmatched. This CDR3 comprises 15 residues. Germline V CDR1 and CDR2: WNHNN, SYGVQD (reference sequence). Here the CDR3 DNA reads TGCGCCAGCAGTGAGGCCACGACAGGGAATGAAAAACTGTTTTTT. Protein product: CASSEATTGNEKLFF.

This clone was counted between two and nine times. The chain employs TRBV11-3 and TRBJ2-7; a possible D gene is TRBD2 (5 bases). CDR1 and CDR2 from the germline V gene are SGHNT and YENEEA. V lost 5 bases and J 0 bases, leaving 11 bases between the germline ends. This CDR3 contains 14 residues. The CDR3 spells CASSPFGNSYEQYF. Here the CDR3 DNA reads TGTGCCAGCAGCCCTTTCGGGAACTCCTACGAGCAGTACTTC.

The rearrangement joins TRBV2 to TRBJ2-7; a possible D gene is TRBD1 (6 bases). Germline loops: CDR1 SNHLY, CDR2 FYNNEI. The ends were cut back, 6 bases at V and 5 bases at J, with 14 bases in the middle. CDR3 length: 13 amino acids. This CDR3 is CASRGADLNEQYF. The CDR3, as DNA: TGTGCCAGCAGGGGGGCCGATCTAAACGAGCAGTACTTC.

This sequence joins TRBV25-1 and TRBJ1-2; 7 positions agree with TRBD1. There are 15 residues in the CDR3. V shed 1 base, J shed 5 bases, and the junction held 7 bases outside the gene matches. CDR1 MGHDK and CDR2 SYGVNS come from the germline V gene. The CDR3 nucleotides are TGTGCCAGCAGTGAATCTGGGACAGCGCGTTATGGCTACACCTTC. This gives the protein CASSESGTARYGYTF.

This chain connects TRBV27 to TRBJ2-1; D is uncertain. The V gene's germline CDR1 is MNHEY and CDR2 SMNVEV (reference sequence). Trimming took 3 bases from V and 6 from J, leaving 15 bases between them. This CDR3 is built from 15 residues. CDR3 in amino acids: CASSLPSVRLNEQFF. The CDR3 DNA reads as TGTGCCAGCAGTTTGCCCAGCGTTCGACTCAATGAGCAGTTCTTC.

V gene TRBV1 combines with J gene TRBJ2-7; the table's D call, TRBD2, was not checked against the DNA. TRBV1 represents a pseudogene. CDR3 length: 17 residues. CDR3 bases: TGCACCAGCAGCCAAGAACCTCCTAGCGGGCTCTCCTACGAGCAGTACTTC. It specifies CTSSQEPPSGLSYEQYF.

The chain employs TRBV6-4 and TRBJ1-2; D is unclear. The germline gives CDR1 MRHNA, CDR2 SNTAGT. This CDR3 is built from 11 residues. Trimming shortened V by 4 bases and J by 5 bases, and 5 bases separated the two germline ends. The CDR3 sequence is CASSGGYGYTF. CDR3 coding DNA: TGTGCCAGCAGTGGAGGGTATGGCTACACCTTC.

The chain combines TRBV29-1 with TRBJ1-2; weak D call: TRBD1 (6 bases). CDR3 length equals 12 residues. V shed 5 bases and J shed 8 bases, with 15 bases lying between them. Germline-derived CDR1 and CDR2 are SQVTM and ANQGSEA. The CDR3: CSVPGARGGYTF. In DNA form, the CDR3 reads TGCAGCGTTCCCGGCGCCAGGGGAGGCTACACCTTC.

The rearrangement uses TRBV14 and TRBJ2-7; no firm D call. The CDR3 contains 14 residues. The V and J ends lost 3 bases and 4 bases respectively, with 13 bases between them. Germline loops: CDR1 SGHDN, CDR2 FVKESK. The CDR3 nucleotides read TGTGCCAGCAGCCATTCCCTTGGGCCGTACGAGCAGTACTTC. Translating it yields CASSHSLGPYEQYF.

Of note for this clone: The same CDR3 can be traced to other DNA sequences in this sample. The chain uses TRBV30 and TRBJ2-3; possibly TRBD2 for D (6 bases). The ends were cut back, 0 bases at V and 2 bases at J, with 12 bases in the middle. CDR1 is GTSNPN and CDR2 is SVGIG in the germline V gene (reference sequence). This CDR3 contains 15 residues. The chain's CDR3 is CAWSVGGTLTDTQYF. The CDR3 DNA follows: TGTGCCTGGAGTGTTGGCGGGACCCTCACAGATACGCAGTATTTT.

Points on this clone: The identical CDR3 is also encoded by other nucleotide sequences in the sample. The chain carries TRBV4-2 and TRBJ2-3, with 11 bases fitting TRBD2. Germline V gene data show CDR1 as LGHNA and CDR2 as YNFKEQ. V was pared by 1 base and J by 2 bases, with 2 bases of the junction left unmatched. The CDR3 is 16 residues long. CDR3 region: CASSQGLAGSTDTQYF. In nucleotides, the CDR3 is TGTGCCAGCAGCCAAGGACTAGCGGGATCCACAGATACGCAGTATTTT.

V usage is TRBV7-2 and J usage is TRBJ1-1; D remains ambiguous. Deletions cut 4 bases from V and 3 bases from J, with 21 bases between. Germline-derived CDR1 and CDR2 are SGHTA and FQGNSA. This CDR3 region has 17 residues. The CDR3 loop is CASSSSPENLLDTEAFF. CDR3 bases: TGTGCCAGCAGCTCCTCTCCAGAAAACCTGTTGGACACTGAAGCTTTCTTT.

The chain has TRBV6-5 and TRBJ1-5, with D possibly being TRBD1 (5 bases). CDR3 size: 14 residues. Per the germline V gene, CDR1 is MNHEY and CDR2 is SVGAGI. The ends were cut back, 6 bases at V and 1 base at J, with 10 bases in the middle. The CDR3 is CASRPKGSNQPQHF. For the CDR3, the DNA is TGTGCCAGCAGACCAAAGGGGAGCAATCAGCCCCAGCATTTT.

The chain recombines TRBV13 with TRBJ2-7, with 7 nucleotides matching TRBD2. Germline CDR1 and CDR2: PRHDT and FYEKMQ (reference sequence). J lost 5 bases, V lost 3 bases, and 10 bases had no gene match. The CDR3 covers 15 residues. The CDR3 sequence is CASSLGRTSKDEQYF. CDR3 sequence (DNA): TGTGCCAGCAGCTTGGGGAGGACTAGTAAGGACGAGCAGTACTTC.